This is a list of T cell receptor beta chains from one sample in a study of T-cell memory formation after mild COVID-19. TCRdb ran MiXCR on the 5' RACE reads and lists one entry per CDR3 protein. Of approximately 150,000 distinct CDR3 sequences in the sample, 13% are singletons; the top ten hold 2.5% to 3.5%. The sequencing sample was made of PBMCs or a T cell subset sorted from them (not recorded which). These TCRs come from a man younger than 35 who had mild COVID-19 (a few samples of this study predate the infection). Cell type and time point are not known. Both conserved end residues are part of each CDR3. D genes are given only for firm matches.

D gene | J gene | V gene | CDR3 protein
TRBD1 | TRBJ1-6 | TRBV12-3/TRBV12-4 | CASSGPGQGASPLHF
TRBD1 | TRBJ1-1 | TRBV5-1 | CASSLAGQGNTEAFF
TRBD1 | TRBJ1-1 | TRBV7-2 | CASSTRTGVEAFF
NA | TRBJ2-3 | TRBV27 | CASRLTGTDTQYF
TRBD1 | TRBJ2-7 | TRBV4-3 | CASSRSGTGPYEQYF
NA | TRBJ2-1 | TRBV7-8 | CASIYDRYNEQFF
TRBD2 | TRBJ2-5 | TRBV7-2 | CASSVGTRGGSQYF
NA | TRBJ2-5 | TRBV4-2 | CASSPRSVGAGDQYF
TRBD1 | TRBJ2-3 | TRBV5-5 | CASTLTGSSTDTQYF
NA | TRBJ1-3 | TRBV6-1 | CASTRDRDSGNTIYF
NA | TRBJ1-1 | TRBV5-6 | CASSSIPGAEAFF
NA | TRBJ1-4 | TRBV15 | CATSRVRGAGEKLFF
NA | TRBJ2-1 | TRBV23-1 | CASSQDDGGAGEQFF
NA | TRBJ2-5 | TRBV5-1 | CASSLGNGQETQYF
NA | TRBJ2-7 | TRBV2 | CASSEDFQAYEQYF
NA | TRBJ2-3 | TRBV7-3 | CASSATARADTQYF
NA | TRBJ2-2 | TRBV5-1 | CASKPQNTGELFF
NA | TRBJ2-3 | TRBV4-3 | CASSQTRASTDTQYF
NA | TRBJ1-1 | TRBV28 | CASTSGGATSEAFF
NA | TRBJ1-2 | TRBV4-2 | CASSLGPGEAYGYTF
NA | TRBJ2-5 | TRBV2 | CASSSRGEKTQYF
TRBD1 | TRBJ2-1 | TRBV7-2 | CASSFVQGAEQFF
TRBD1 | TRBJ1-1 | TRBV7-2 | CASSLRDRAELAPMNTEAFF
NA | TRBJ1-6 | TRBV7-2 | CASSLASPAGSPLHF
TRBD1 | TRBJ2-2 | TRBV7-2 | CASSQRTGGSFGELFF
NA | TRBJ2-5 | TRBV20-1 | CSVFGEGVETQYF